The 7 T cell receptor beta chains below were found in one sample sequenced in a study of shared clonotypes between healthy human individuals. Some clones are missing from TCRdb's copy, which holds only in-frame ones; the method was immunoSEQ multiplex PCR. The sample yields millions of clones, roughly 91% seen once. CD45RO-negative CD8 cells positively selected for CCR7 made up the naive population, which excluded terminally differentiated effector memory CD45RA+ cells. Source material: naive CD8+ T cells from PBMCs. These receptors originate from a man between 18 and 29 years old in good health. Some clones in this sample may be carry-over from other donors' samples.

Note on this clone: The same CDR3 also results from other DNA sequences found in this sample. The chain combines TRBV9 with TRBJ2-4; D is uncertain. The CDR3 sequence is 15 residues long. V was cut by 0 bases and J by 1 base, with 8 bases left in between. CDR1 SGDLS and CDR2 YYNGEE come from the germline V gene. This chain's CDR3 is CASSVGGGAKNIQYF. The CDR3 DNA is TGTGCCAGCAGCGTAGGCGGCGGTGCCAAAAACATTCAGTACTTC.

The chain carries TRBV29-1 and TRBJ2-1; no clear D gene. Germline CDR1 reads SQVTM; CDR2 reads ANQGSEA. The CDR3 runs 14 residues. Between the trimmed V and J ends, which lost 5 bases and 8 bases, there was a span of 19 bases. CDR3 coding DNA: TGCAGCGTTTGCCGGACCTACCGGCCCCATGAGCAGTTCTTC. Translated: CSVCRTYRPHEQFF.

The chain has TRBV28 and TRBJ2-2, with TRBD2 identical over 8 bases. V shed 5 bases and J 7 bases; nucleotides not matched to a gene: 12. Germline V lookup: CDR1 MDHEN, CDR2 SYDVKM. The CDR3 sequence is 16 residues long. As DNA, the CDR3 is TGTGCCAGCAGTCTAGAGCGGGAGAGGATAGGCGGGGAGCTGTTTTTT. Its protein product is CASSLERERIGGELFF. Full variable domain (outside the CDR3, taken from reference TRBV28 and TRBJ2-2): DVKVTQSSRYLVKRTGEKVFLECVQDMDHENMFWYRQDPGLGLRLIYFSYDVKMKEKGDIPEGYSVSREKKERFSLILESASTNQTSMYLCASSLERERIGGELFFGEGSRLTVL.

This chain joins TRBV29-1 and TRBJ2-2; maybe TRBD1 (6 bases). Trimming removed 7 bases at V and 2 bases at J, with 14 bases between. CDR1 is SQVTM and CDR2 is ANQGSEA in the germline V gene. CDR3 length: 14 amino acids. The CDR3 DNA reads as TGCAGCGGGAAGGACAGTCGAAACACCGGGGAGCTGTTTTTT. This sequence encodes CSGKDSRNTGELFF.

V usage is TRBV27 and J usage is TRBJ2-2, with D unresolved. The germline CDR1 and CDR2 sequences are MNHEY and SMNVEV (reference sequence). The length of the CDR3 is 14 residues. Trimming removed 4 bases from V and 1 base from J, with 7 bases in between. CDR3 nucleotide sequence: TGTGCCAGCAGTTGGGTCGGGAACACCGGGGAGCTGTTTTTT. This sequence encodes CASSWVGNTGELFF.

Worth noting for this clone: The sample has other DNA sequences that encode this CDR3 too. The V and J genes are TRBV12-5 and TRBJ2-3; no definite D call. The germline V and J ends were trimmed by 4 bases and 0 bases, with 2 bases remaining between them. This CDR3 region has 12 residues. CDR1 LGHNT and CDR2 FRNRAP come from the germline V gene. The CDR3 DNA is TGTGCTAGTGGTTCGAGCACAGATACGCAGTATTTT. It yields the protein CASGSSTDTQYF. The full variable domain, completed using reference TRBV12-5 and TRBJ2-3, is DARVTQTPRHKVTEMGQEVTMRCQPILGHNTVFWYRQTMMQGLELLAYFRNRAPLDDSGMPKDRFSAEMPDATLATLKIQPSEPRDSAVYFCASGSSTDTQYFGPGTRLTVL.

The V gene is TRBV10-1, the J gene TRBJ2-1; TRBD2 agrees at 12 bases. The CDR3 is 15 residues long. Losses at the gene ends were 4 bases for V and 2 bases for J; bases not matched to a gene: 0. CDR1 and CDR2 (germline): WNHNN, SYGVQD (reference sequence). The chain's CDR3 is CASSGLAGAYNEQFF. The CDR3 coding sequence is TGCGCCAGCAGTGGACTAGCGGGAGCCTACAATGAGCAGTTCTTC.